This section outlines one T cell receptor beta chain sequence together with its context. Its target antigen remains unknown. Base qualities are not recorded, but no much larger clone differs from it by a single base. During the collection period, no infections or other immune events were recorded for the healthy donors. Blood repertoires from healthy donors were used as a training cohort for calibrating time-dependent variance in a beta-binomial model of differential abundance of T-cell clones. There were roughly ten healthy donors in the training cohort, of whom 3 were female and 7 were male. On average the donors were about 45 years old, and their ages spanned roughly 25 to 65 years. Whole blood from each healthy donor was obtained from a commercial supplier and was collected at three time points roughly 14 days apart. For immunosequencing, genomic DNA was extracted from whole blood that had not been sorted.

Counted from cysteine to phenylalanine, this CDR3 has 16 amino acids. The DNA shown is the 48-base CDR3, in frame from base 1. V has 1 base trimmed and J has 8 bases trimmed; junction bases matching no gene number 14. Sequences SQVTM (CDR1) and ANQGSEA (CDR2) are obtained from the germline V gene. The sample is drawn from a study of identifying expanded T cells in peripheral blood (dated by TCRdb to between 2017 and 2020). With respect to the entire study: Technical replicates were generated by sequencing separate aliquots of the same genomic DNA pool, and four replicates were compared pairwise.

Paper-wide results and their limitations: Across all healthy donors, variance in clone template counts between approximately two-week samples was found to increase significantly with total template count. The authors expected that biological variance in healthy repertoires might rise further over much longer intervals, such as months to years. Both the number of clones called differentially abundant and the false-positive rate were significantly reduced by the beta-binomial model across all healthy-donor time intervals. The binomial model flagged roughly 1.2 differentially abundant clones between technical replicates but about 16.4 over around two weeks and 19 over roughly 4 weeks.

The immunoSEQ Assay, which relies on bias-controlled multiplex PCR amplification of genomic DNA, was used to profile TCRbeta CDR3 regions. Concerning the study's data processing: To quantify the absolute abundance of each unique TCRbeta CDR3 region, the sequences were collapsed and filtered. Two models were used to test differential abundance: a binomial model (Fisher-equivalent) and a beta-binomial model that adds time-dependent variance fitted from healthy donors. Clones with fewer than 5 combined templates were removed, and differential abundance was called for clones with a Benjamini-Hochberg FDR below 0.01. Beta-binomial variance was modeled as a function of total template count across the two samples using the form v = (b*log(k)+a)^2. Held by TCRdb, this immuneACCESS table contains in-frame sequences only and omits some clones. Under half of the omission traces to an unresolved V gene where checked; the cause of the rest is unknown. V and J calls and clone size come straight from that table; D and trimming were deduced from the DNA. This sample lists around 60,000 clones; around 81% were detected once. Clones ranked in the top ten supply about a fifth of the sample.

The sample taken for sequencing was blood. This clonotype originated in a person between 18 and 75 years old in good health. The rearrangement combines TRBV29-1 with TRBJ2-1; 7 middle bases align to TRBD2. In nucleotide form, the sequence is TGCAGCGTTGAAGTCCGCCGAGCGGGAAAAGTCGATGAGCAGTTCTTC. Translated, it gives CSVEVRRAGKVDEQFF.